Sequencing of this T cell receptor (beta chain) was carried out in a study of shared clonotypes between healthy human individuals. Assay: immunoSEQ multiplex PCR; the TCRdb copy retains only in-frame clones and omits some. The data contain about 2.4 million clones, approximately 93% of them singletons. This clonotype originated in a man aged 18-30 years in good health. Some clones in this sample may be carry-over from other donors' samples. The sequencing input was naive CD4+ T cells from PBMCs. This sample's subset: CD45RA+ positively selected.

CDR3 residues: CASSQGSRARSPLHF. CDR3 in DNA: TGCGCCAGCAGCCAAGGATCCCGAGCGCGTTCACCCCTCCACTTT. The V call is TRBV4-3, the J call TRBJ1-6; D unresolved. Germline V gene lookup returns CDR1 LGHNA and CDR2 YSLEER. V was pared by 1 base and J by 9 bases, with 13 bases between. CDR3 size: 15 residues.